The source of this T cell receptor (beta chain) is a study of T cell responses to AZD1222 COVID-19 vaccine. Study in general: Timing groups of about 4 and about 12 weeks for second doses were pooled.

The CDR3 contains 13 residues. CDR1 is MNHNY and CDR2 is SVGAGI in the germline V gene (reference sequence). Unmatched junction bases numbered 5, after V lost 4 bases and J lost 5 bases. Data came from immunoSEQ multiplex PCR; TCRdb stores just in-frame clones and leaves some out. The data hold fewer than 65,000 clones, with around 84% observed a single time. Study-wide points: White British ancestry dominated among donors, who included more females, and clonal diversity was possibly underestimated. Targeting of unmutated variant regions was reportedly seen in nearly half of spike-specific TCRs.

Comment on this clone: Its antigen is not identified.

The starting material was peripheral blood, obtained on day 0 of AZD1222 vaccination. V is TRBV6-6 and J is TRBJ2-7; TRBD1 matches 7 bases. The source of this sequence is an adult in good health. CDR3 DNA sequence: TGTGCCAGCAGTTTGACTACAGGGGACGAGCAGTACTTC. Protein: CASSLTTGDEQYF.